Given below is one T cell receptor (beta chain) in context. Its antigen is still unknown. The sample holds no much larger clone one base away, and base qualities are not on file. The sample belongs to a study of T cells in Graves' hyperthyroidism and ophthalmopathy (dated by TCRdb to the late 2010s). About the full investigation: A discovery cohort of roughly 100 patients, 43 with Graves' ophthalmopathy and 55 to 65 with stable Graves' hyperthyroidism, was used to find distinguishing TCR V-J signatures. In six Graves' hyperthyroidism patients, the study also compared T-cell repertoires from thyroid tissue with T-cell repertoires from blood. After sampling, hyperthyroidism patients received methimazole starting at 30 mg daily, and ophthalmopathy patients received high-dose intravenous methylprednisolone. TCR Vbeta CDR3 sequencing of 120 to 150 peripheral blood samples (over 40 ophthalmopathy, 75 hyperthyroidism and approximately 17 progressor patients) is reported in the paper. The 75 to 100 discovery patients were randomly split 7:3 into training and test sets. An independent validation cohort of under 20 hyperthyroidism patients and about 15 patients who later progressed to ophthalmopathy tested prospective prediction of ophthalmopathy. The paper's findings and limits, for the study overall: Sample size was not statistically predetermined, and investigators were not blinded to group allocation. Ophthalmopathy was separated from stable hyperthyroidism by a 13 V-J signature model, with 85% to 90% sensitivity and about 81% specificity obtained in cross-validation and 80%/75% obtained in testing. Blood samples also contained most of the expanded thyroid clonotypes (frequency above 0.001), which suggests that blood repertoires may reflect thyroid immune responses. In validation, the model predicted progression to ophthalmopathy a median of about 6.5 months before onset, with 70% to 71% sensitivity and roughly 72% specificity.

The TCR beta CDR3 regions were amplified from the RNA transcripts. A first-round RT-PCR of the TCR CDR3 used the HTBI primer set with the Qiagen OneStep RT-PCR kit. Libraries were constructed in a second round of multiplex PCR, after which size selection and purification were carried out. Libraries were sequenced paired-end with 100 bp reads on an Illumina HiSeq2000. In the source study's methods: SOAPnuke was used to process the raw data, removing reads that contained adapters or uncalled bases, had a mean Phred below 15, or lacked an exact match to the constant primer or identifier. COPE v1.2.5 was used to merge high-quality paired reads, and clonotypes were defined as unique nucleotide sequences. MiTCR v1.1 was used to align clonotypes to the IMGT TRBV, TRBD and TRBJ reference segments. Only V-J combinations with frequency above 0.0001, covering approximately 99% of repertoires, were analysed. The TCS score was defined as F50 (clonal expansion) divided by E x V (chaos), with BLOSUM62-based TCRdist calculated between CDR3 peptides within each V-J. Welch's t-statistics and random forest reduced around 550 V-J features to 10 to 15, which were used in a naive Bayes classifier (R e1071). The similarity between thyroid and blood repertoires was quantified using the Morisita-Horn index. Using fastp trimming at Q25 and MiXCR clonotype assembly, TCRdb reanalyzed the public sequencing data and kept in-frame beta chains. When rows share a CDR3 protein, they turn into one entry using the most common DNA and genes. None of the V and J calls come from the authors' own analysis; TCRdb made them. Counted in this sample were fewer than 750,000 distinct CDR3 sequences; more than 45% of them appeared once. More than 7% of the sample lies in the top ten.

Graves' hyperthyroidism was defined as stable when no progression to ophthalmopathy occurred over 18 months of follow-up. Hyperthyroidism patients were aged 18 to 65 years and newly diagnosed, with disease duration of less than 2 months. Patients with uncontrolled infections, other autoimmune diseases, pregnancy or lactation were excluded. Clinical symptoms, serum thyroxine and TRAb, thyroid ultrasound, and orbital computed tomography formed the basis for the diagnoses. Trizol reagent was used to extract total RNA, and RNA quality was then checked on an Agilent 2100 Bioanalyzer. V is cut by 2 bases and J by 9 bases, and the space between the germline ends is 16 bases. From its cysteine to its phenylalanine, the CDR3 spans 14 amino acids. Only CDR3 DNA remains: 42 bases, in frame from the first base. CDR1 is given as DFQATT and CDR2 as SNEGSKA, both from the germline V gene (reference sequence).

The chain joins TRBV20-1 to TRBJ2-2; tentative D gene TRBD2, with 5 bases matching. The material sequenced was peripheral blood or thyroid tissue (not recorded which). The origin of this receptor is a woman between 18 and 30 years old with Graves' hyperthyroidism. The DNA reads as follows: TGCAGTGCTAGAATCTCGATTCGGGGATGGGAGCTGTTTTTT. Translated, this gives CSARISIRGWELFF.